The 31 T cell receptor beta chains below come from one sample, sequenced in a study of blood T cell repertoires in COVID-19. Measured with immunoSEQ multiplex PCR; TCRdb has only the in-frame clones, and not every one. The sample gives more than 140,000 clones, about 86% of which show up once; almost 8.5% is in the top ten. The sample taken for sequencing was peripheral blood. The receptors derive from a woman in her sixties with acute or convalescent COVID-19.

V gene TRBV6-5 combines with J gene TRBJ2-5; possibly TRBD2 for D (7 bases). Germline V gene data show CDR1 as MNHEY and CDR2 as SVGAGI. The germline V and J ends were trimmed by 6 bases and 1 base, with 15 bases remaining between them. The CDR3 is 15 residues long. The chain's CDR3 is CASSPTRGAQETQYF. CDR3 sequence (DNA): TGTGCCAGCAGCCCAACTCGGGGGGCCCAAGAGACCCAGTACTTC.

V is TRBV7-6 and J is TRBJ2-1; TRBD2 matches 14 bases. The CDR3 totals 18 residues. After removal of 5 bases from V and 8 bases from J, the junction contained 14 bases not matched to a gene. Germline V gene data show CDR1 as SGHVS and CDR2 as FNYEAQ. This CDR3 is CASSLSLGLAGAVDEQFF. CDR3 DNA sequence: TGTGCCAGCAGCCTTAGCCTGGGACTAGCGGGGGCGGTGGATGAGCAGTTCTTC. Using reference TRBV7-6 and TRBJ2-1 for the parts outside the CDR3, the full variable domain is GAGVSQSPRYKVTKRGQDVALRCDPISGHVSLYWYRQALGQGPEFLTYFNYEAQQDKSGLPNDRFSAERPEGSISTLTIQRTEQRDSAMYRCASSLSLGLAGAVDEQFFGPGTRLTVL.

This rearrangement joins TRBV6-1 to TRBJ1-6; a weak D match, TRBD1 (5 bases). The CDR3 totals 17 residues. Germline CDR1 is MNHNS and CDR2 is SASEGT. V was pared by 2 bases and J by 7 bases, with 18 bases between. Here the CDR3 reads CASSEFPGLKPNSPLHF. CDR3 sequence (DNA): TGTGCCAGCAGTGAATTCCCAGGGTTAAAACCCAATTCACCCCTCCACTTT.

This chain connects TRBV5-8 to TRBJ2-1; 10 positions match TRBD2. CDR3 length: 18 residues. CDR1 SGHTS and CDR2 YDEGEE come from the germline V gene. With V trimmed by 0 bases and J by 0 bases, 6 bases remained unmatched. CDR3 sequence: CASSLVGTSASSYNEQFF. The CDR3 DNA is TGTGCCAGCAGCTTGGTCGGGACTAGCGCGAGCTCCTACAATGAGCAGTTCTTC.

As DNA, the CDR3 is TGCGCCAGCAGCGGGGAGGTATTCTCTGGAAACACCATATATTTT. Its protein is CASSGEVFSGNTIYF. The V and J genes are TRBV5-1 and TRBJ1-3; D gene ambiguous. The V end lost 4 bases, the J end lost 0 bases, and 11 bases lay between the germline ends. CDR3 length: 15 residues. Germline V gene lookup returns CDR1 SGHRS and CDR2 YFSETQ.

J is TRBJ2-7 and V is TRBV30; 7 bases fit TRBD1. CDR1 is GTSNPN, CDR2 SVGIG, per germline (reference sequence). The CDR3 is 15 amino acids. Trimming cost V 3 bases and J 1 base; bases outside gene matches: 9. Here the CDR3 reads CAWRTRDRLSYEQYF. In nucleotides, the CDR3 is TGTGCCTGGAGGACCCGGGACAGACTTTCCTACGAGCAGTACTTC.

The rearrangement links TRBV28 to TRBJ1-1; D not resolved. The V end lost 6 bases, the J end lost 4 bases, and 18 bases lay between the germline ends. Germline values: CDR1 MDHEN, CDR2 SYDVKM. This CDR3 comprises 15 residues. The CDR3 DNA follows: TGTGCCAGCAGCTTAAATGGAGGGAGGAGCACTGAAGCTTTCTTT. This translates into CASSLNGGRSTEAFF.

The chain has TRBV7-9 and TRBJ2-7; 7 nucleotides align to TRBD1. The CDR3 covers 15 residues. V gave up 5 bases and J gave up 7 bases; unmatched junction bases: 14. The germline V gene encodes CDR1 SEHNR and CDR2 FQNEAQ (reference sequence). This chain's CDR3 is CASSPSGQPSWEQYF. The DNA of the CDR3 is TGTGCCAGCAGCCCCTCGGGACAGCCCTCTTGGGAGCAGTACTTC.

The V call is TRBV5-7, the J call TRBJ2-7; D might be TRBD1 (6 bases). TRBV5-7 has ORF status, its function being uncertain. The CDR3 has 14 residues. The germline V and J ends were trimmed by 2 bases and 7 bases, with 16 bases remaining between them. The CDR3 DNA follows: TGTGCCAGCAGCTTACGACAGGTCTTTTGGGAGCAGTACTTC. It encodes CASSLRQVFWEQYF.

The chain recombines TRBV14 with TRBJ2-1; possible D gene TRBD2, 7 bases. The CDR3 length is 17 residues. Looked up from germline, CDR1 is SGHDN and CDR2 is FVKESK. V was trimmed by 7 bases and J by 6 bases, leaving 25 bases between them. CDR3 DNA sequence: TGTGCCAGCACTGGGCGGGGGCCACTCCAGGGAGGCAATGAGCAGTTCTTC. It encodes CASTGRGPLQGGNEQFF.

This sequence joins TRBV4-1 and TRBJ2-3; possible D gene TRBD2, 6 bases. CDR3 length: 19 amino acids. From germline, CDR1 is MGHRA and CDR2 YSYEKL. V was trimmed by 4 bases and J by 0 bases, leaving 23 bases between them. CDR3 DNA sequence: TGCGCCAGCAGCCTCATCAAAGGGGCTTTTCGGGGGAGCACAGATACGCAGTATTTT. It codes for CASSLIKGAFRGSTDTQYF.

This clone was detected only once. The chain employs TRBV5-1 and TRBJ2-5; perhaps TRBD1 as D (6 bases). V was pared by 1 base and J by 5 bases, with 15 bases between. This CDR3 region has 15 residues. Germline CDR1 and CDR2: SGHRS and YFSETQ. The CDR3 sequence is CASSLSGHSSETQYF. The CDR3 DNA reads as TGCGCCAGCAGCTTGTCGGGACACTCGTCGGAGACCCAGTACTTC.

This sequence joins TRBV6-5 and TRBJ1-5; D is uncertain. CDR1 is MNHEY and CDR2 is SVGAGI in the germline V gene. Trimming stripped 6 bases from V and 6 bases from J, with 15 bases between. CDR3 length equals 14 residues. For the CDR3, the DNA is TGTGCCAGCAGCCCAGATAATTTTGGTCAGCCCCAGCATTTT. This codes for CASSPDNFGQPQHF.

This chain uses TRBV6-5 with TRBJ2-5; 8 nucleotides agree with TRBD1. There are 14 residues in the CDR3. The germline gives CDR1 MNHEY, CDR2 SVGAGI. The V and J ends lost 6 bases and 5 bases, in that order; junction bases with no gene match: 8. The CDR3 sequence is CASSWTGFGETQYF. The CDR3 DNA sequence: TGTGCCAGCAGCTGGACAGGGTTTGGTGAGACCCAGTACTTC.

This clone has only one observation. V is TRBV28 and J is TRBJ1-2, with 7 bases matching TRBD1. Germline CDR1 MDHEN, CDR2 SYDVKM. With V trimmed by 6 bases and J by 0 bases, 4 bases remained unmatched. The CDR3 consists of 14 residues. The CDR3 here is CASRGTATNYGYTF. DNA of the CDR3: TGTGCCAGCAGAGGGACAGCCACTAACTATGGCTACACCTTC.

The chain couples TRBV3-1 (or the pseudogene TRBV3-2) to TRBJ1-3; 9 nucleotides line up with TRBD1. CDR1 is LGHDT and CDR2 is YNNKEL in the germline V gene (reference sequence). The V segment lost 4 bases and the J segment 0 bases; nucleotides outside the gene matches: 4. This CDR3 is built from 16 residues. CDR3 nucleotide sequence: TGTGCCAGCAGCCGAGGACAGGGGAGCTCTGGAAACACCATATATTTT. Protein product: CASSRGQGSSGNTIYF.

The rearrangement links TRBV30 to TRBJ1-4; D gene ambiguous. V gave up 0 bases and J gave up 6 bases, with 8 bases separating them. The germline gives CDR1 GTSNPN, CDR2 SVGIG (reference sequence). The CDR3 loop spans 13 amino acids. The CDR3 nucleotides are TGTGCCTGGAGTGTACGTCAGGATGAAAAACTGTTTTTT. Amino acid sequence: CAWSVRQDEKLFF.

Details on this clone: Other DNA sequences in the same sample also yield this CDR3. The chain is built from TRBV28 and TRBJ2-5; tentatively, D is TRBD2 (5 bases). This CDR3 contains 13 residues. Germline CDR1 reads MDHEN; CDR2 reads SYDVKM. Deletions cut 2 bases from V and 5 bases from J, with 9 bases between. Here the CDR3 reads CASSLGGRETQYF. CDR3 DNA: TGTGCCAGCAGTTTAGGAGGCCGGGAGACCCAGTACTTC.

CDR3 coding DNA: TGTGCCAGCAGCCGGACAGGCGCGAACACTGAAGCTTTCTTT. Residues: CASSRTGANTEAFF. V is TRBV7-9 and J is TRBJ1-1, with 7 bases fitting TRBD1. Germline V gene sequence: CDR1 SEHNR, CDR2 FQNEAQ (reference sequence). The V and J ends lost 5 bases and 1 base, in that order; junction bases with no gene match: 4. The CDR3 spans 14 residues. The whole variable domain, remainder taken from reference TRBV7-9 and TRBJ1-1, is DTGVSQNPRHKITKRGQNVTFRCDPISEHNRLYWYRQTLGQGPEFLTYFQNEAQLEKSRLLSDRFSAERPKGSFSTLEIQRTEQGDSAMYLCASSRTGANTEAFFGQGTRLTVV.

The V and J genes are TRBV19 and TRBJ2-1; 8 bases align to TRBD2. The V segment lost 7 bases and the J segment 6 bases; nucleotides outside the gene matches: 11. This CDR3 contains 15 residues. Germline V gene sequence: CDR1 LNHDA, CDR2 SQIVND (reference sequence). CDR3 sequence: CASMPGTRGLNEQFF. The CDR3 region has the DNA TGTGCCAGTATGCCCGGGACTAGGGGACTCAATGAGCAGTTCTTC.

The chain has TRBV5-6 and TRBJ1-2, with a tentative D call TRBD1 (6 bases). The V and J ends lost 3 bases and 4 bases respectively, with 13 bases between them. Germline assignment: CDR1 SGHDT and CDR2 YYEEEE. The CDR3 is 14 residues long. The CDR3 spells CASSSTGTSYGYTF. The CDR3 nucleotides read TGTGCCAGCAGCTCTACAGGGACCAGCTATGGCTACACCTTC.

In DNA, the CDR3 is TGTGCCAGCAGCCAAGAGGAAGGACAGAGCTCCTACGAGCAGTACTTC. This sequence encodes CASSQEEGQSSYEQYF. This chain joins TRBV4-2 and TRBJ2-7; TRBD1 is a possible D gene (6 bases). The V gene's germline CDR1 is LGHNA and CDR2 YNFKEQ. Trimming removed 0 bases from V and 0 bases from J, with 12 bases in between. The CDR3 runs 16 residues.

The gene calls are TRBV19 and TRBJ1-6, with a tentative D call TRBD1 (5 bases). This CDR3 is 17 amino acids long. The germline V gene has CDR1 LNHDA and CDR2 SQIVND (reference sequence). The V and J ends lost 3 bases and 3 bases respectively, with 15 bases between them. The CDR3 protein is CASSIRSGNGYNSPLHF. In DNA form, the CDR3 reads TGTGCCAGTAGTATCAGGTCAGGGAACGGCTATAATTCACCCCTCCACTTT.

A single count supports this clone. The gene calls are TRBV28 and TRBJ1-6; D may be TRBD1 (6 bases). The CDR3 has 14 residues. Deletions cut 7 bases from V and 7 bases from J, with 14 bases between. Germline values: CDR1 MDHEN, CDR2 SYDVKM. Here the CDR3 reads CASKRTAKNSPLHF. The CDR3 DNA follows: TGTGCCAGCAAGAGGACAGCGAAAAATTCACCCCTCCACTTT.

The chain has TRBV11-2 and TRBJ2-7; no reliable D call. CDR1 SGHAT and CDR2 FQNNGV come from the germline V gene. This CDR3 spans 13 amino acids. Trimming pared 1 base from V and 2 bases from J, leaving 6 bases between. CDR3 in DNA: TGTGCCAGCAGCTTAGGGCTTACCTACGAGCAGTACTTC. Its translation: CASSLGLTYEQYF.

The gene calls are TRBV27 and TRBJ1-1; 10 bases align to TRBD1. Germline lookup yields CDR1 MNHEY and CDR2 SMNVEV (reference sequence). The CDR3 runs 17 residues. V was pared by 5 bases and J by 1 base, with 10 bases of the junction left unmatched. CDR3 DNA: TGTGCCAGCAGTCAGAGTTCCGGGGACAGGGGGAACACTGAAGCTTTCTTT. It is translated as CASSQSSGDRGNTEAFF.

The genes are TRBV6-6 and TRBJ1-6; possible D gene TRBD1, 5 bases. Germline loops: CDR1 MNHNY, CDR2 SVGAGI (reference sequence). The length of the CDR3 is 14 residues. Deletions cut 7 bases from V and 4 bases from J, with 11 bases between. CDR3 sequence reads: CASTLDRYNSPLHF. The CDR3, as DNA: TGTGCCAGCACCTTAGACAGATATAATTCACCCCTCCACTTT.

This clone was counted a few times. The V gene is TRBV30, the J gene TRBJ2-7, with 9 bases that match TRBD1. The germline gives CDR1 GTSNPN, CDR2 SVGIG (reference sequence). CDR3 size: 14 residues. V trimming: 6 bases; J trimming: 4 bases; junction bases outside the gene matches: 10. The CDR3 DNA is TGTGCCTGCGCGTGGGGGACAGGGTTTTACGAGCAGTACTTC. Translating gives CACAWGTGFYEQYF.

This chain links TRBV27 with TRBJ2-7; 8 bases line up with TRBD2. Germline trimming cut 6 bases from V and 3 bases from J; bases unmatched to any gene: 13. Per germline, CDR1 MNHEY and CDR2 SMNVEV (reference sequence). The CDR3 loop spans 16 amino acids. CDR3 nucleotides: TGTGCCAGCAGGTTAGCCAGCGGGGGTTACCACTACGAGCAGTACTTC. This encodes CASRLASGGYHYEQYF.

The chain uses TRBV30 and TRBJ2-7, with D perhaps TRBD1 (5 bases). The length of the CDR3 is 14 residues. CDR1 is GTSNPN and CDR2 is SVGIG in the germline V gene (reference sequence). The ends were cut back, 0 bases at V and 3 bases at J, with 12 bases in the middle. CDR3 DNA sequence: TGTGCCTGGAGTGTAGGTCAGGGTGTCTACGAGCAGTACTTC. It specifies CAWSVGQGVYEQYF.

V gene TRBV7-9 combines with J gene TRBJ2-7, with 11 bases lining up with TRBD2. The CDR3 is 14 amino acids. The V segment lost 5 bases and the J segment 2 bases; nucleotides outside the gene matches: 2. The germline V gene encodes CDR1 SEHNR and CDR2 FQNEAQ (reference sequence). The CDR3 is CASSISGGAYEQYF. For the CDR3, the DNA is TGTGCCAGCAGCATTAGCGGGGGGGCCTACGAGCAGTACTTC. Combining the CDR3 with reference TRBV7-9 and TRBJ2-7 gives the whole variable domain DTGVSQNPRHKITKRGQNVTFRCDPISEHNRLYWYRQTLGQGPEFLTYFQNEAQLEKSRLLSDRFSAERPKGSFSTLEIQRTEQGDSAMYLCASSISGGAYEQYFGPGTRLTVT.